The source of this TCR beta chain is a study of T cells after yellow fever vaccination. Study conclusions and caveats: Only a minor proportion of clonotypes was detected across both CD4 and CD8 compartments.

Template switching by 5'RACE produced TCR cDNA, adding a universal primer site and UMIs. TCRdb re-derived calls from the 5' RACE reads in MiXCR, one entry per CDR3 protein. Of around 120,000 distinct CDR3 sequences listed, around 15% were seen once; the top ten hold roughly two fifths. V was clipped by 8 bases and J by 1 base, with 6 bases between them. Germline V CDR1 and CDR2: MNHEY, SMNVEV (reference sequence). The CDR3 has 11 amino acids. As concerns this clonotype: The antigen remains unidentified.

This TCR derives from a man in his late teens or twenties who received the YFV17D yellow fever vaccine. The sequences come from CD8+ T cells sorted from PBMCs, collected 5 days after the yellow fever booster vaccination. The chain carries TRBV27 and TRBJ2-7, with D hard to call. CDR3 sequence (DNA): TGTGCCAGCGGGTATTCCTACGAGCAGTACTTC. As protein: CASGYSYEQYF.